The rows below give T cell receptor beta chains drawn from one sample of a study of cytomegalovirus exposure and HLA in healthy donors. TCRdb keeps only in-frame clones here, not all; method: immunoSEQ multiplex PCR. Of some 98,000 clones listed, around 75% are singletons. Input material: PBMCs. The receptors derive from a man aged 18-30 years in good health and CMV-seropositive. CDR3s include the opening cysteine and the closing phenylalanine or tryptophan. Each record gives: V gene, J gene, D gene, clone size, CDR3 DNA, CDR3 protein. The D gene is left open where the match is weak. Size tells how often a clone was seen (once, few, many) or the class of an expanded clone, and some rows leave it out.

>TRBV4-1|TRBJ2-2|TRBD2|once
TGCGCCAGCAGCCAAGAAGATGGACTAGGGGCCGGGGAGCTGTTTTTT
CASSQEDGLGAGELFF
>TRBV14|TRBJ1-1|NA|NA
TGTGCCAGCAGCCAAGATTGGCAGGGTAGTGAAGCTTTCTTT
CASSQDWQGSEAFF
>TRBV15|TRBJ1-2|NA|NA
TGTGCCACCAGCAGAGTTGCCTCGGGGGACTATGGCTACACCTTC
CATSRVASGDYGYTF
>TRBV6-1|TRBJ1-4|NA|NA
TGTGCCAGCAGCTTGGCGGGGGCTCGGGAAAAACTGTTTTTT
CASSLAGAREKLFF
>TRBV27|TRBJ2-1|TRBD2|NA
TGTGCCAGCAGTTCCGGGACTAGCGGGGGGGCCTACAATGAGCAGTTCTTC
CASSSGTSGGAYNEQFF
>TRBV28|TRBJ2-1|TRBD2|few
TGTGCCAGCAGTCTAGCGGGACAGATGGGTGAGCAGTTCTTC
CASSLAGQMGEQFF
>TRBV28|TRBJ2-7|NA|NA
TGTGCCAGCAGTTTAGGAGAAAGCGAGCAGTACTTC
CASSLGESEQYF
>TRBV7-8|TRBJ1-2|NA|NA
TGTGCCAGCAGCTTAAGACAGCTCCATGGCTACACCTTC
CASSLRQLHGYTF
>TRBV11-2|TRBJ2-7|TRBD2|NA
TGTGCCAGCAGCTCGCCCTCTAGCGGAGAAGAATCCTACGAGCAGTACTTC
CASSSPSSGEESYEQYF
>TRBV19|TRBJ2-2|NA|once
TGTGCCAGTAGGGGCTCCAAGCCGAACACCGGGGAGCTGTTTTTT
CASRGSKPNTGELFF
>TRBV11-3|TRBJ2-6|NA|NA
TGTGCCAGCAGCCCCGGGGGGCCTGGGGCCAACGTCCTGACTTTC
CASSPGGPGANVLTF
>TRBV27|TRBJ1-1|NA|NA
TGTGCCAGCAAGGGTGAAACAGGGTTTATTACTGAAGCTTTCTTT
CASKGETGFITEAFF
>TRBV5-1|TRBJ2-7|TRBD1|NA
TGCGCCAGCAGCTTTTTCCAGGGGGCCGAGCAGTACTTC
CASSFFQGAEQYF
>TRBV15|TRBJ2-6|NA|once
TGTGCCACCAGCAGAGTGGCGGGGCGCGAGGCCAACGTCCTGACTTTC
CATSRVAGREANVLTF
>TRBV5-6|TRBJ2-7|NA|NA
TGTGCCAGCAGCAACACCGGGAAGACCGGCGAGCAGTACTTC
CASSNTGKTGEQYF
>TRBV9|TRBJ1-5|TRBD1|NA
TGTGCCAGCAGCGCGGACAGGGCCCATCAGCCCCAGCATTTT
CASSADRAHQPQHF
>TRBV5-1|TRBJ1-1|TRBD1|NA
TGCGCCAGCAGTAACCCGGGACAGGGGGTCGTAGCTTTCTTT
CASSNPGQGVVAFF
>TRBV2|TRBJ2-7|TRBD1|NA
TGTGCCAGCGACGGGGACAGCTCCTACGAGCAGTACTTC
CASDGDSSYEQYF